The 17 T cell receptor beta chains reported below all come from one sample, sequenced in a study of radiotherapy plus CTLA-4 blockade in lung cancer. Profiled with immunoSEQ multiplex PCR; TCRdb holds only in-frame clones, not every one. The sample lists about 32,000 clones, roughly 77% occurring once. Sample: peripheral blood, taken from a patient treated with radiotherapy plus ipilimumab. These receptors were taken from a human donor with non-small cell lung cancer that progressed on radiotherapy plus ipilimumab.

Worth noting for this clone: Compared with germline, one end of the junction differs, possibly owing to a read error. The chain employs TRBV7-7 and TRBJ2-1, with 8 bases lining up with TRBD1. Germline-derived CDR1 and CDR2 are SSHAT and FNYEAQ (reference sequence). This CDR3 spans 14 amino acids. CDR3 sequence reads: CASSSDRANNEQFF. CDR3 nucleotide sequence: TGTGCTAGCAGCTCGGACAGGGCAAACAATGAGCAGTTCTTC.

The table lists this clone with a few counts. The rearrangement links TRBV6-5 to TRBJ2-7, with TRBD2 as a possible D gene (6 bases). This CDR3 has 13 residues. Per the germline V gene, CDR1 is MNHEY and CDR2 is SVGAGI. Between the trimmed V and J ends, which lost 6 bases and 5 bases, there was a span of 14 bases. The CDR3, as DNA: TGTGCCAGCAGGGCCGCGGGGCGCGACGAGCAGTACTTC. This encodes CASRAAGRDEQYF.

The chain joins TRBV6-6 to TRBJ2-4; D call uncertain. Germline V gene sequence: CDR1 MNHNY, CDR2 SVGAGI (reference sequence). The CDR3 covers 16 residues. V lost 2 bases and J lost 6, with 17 bases in between. The CDR3 sequence is CASSYPARSERNIQYF. The CDR3 nucleotides are TGTGCCAGCAGTTACCCCGCCAGATCGGAGAGAAACATTCAGTACTTC.

The chain couples TRBV5-1 to TRBJ2-1, with TRBD2 identical over 8 bases. There are 15 residues in the CDR3. Germline CDR1 is SGHRS and CDR2 is YFSETQ. V trimming: 3 bases; J trimming: 0 bases; junction bases outside the gene matches: 2. The DNA for the CDR3 is TGCGCCAGCAGCTCACTAGCGGACTCCTACAATGAGCAGTTCTTC. Translation: CASSSLADSYNEQFF. The variable domain in full, with the rest retrieved from reference TRBV5-1 and TRBJ2-1, is KAGVTQTPRYLIKTRGQQVTLSCSPISGHRSVSWYQQTPGQGLQFLFEYFSETQRNKGNFPGRFSGRQFSNSRSEMNVSTLELGDSALYLCASSSLADSYNEQFFGPGTRLTVL.

This clone was recorded a few times. The CDR3: CASSLIGTAHNEQFF. DNA for the CDR3: TGTGCCAGCAGCTTAATTGGGACAGCCCACAATGAGCAGTTCTTC. The V and J genes are TRBV7-3 and TRBJ2-1; 7 nucleotides line up with TRBD1. The CDR3 sequence is 15 residues long. The germline gives CDR1 SGHTA, CDR2 FQGTGA. Germline trimming cut 1 base from V and 5 bases from J; bases unmatched to any gene: 5.

This chain joins TRBV20-1 and TRBJ1-1, with D maybe TRBD1 (6 bases). Trimming pared 3 bases from V and 7 bases from J, leaving 9 bases between. CDR1 is DFQATT and CDR2 is SNEGSKA in the germline V gene (reference sequence). CDR3 length equals 11 residues. CDR3 residues: CSASQGSEAFF. Written as DNA, the CDR3 is TGCAGTGCTAGTCAGGGGAGTGAAGCTTTCTTT.

V gene TRBV19 combines with J gene TRBJ2-7; 9 bases fit TRBD1. After removal of 9 bases from V and 3 bases from J, the junction contained 9 bases not matched to a gene. CDR1 is LNHDA, CDR2 SQIVND, per germline (reference sequence). The CDR3 covers 14 residues. CDR3 in DNA: TGTGCCAGCACTCCCGGGACAGGGATCTACGAGCAGTACTTC. Its translation: CASTPGTGIYEQYF.

With respect to this clone: At one end, the junction sequence differs from germline, possibly due to a read error. The rearrangement links TRBV5-1 to TRBJ1-1; weak D call: TRBD1 (5 bases). The CDR3 runs to 15 residues. Germline V gives CDR1 SGHRS, CDR2 YFSETQ. CDR3 residues: CASTLGPAAGTEAFF. Here the CDR3 DNA reads TGCGCCAGCACCTTGGGGCCTGCGGCCGGCACTGAAGCTTTCTTT.

The chain combines TRBV2 with TRBJ2-1; 9 bases align to TRBD1. The CDR3 length is 12 residues. The ends lost 6 bases at V and 7 bases at J; junction bases unmatched: 1. Germline-derived CDR1 and CDR2 are SNHLY and FYNNEI. CDR3 nucleotides: TGTGCCAGCAGCGGGACAGGGAATGAGCAGTTCTTC. Amino acid sequence: CASSGTGNEQFF.

The chain recombines TRBV18 with TRBJ2-7; 7 nucleotides align to TRBD1. This CDR3 contains 15 residues. V lost 2 bases and J lost 4; bases outside the gene matches: 8. Germline loops: CDR1 KGHSH, CDR2 LQKENI. The CDR3 reads CASSPVGGQLYEQYF. Written as DNA, the CDR3 is TGTGCCAGCTCACCAGTAGGGGGACAGCTTTACGAGCAGTACTTC.

The chain couples TRBV4-2 to TRBJ2-2; 7 bases match TRBD2. The CDR3 runs to 18 residues. CDR1 LGHNA and CDR2 YNFKEQ come from the germline V gene. Trimming removed 0 bases from V and 1 base from J; junction bases left unmatched: 8. The CDR3 DNA is TGTGCCAGCAGCCAAGACCCCCTCCAGCGGGGGAACACCGGGGAGCTGTTTTTT. It specifies CASSQDPLQRGNTGELFF.

This clone has only one observation. V and J are TRBV6-5 and TRBJ1-6; 10 bases fit TRBD1. The germline V gene encodes CDR1 MNHEY and CDR2 SVGAGI. The CDR3 consists of 14 residues. V lost 6 bases to trimming and J lost 7 bases; unmatched junction nucleotides: 3. CDR3 in DNA: TGTGCCAGCAGGACAGGGGGCAACAATTCACCCCTCCACTTT. This sequence encodes CASRTGGNNSPLHF.

This chain joins TRBV6-6 and TRBJ2-7, with 10 bases lining up with TRBD1. Trimming took 4 bases from V and 1 from J; bases not matched to a gene: 7. CDR1 is MNHNY, CDR2 SVGAGI, per germline (reference sequence). The length of the CDR3 is 16 residues. This CDR3 reads CASSLGGDRGSYEQYF. The CDR3 DNA sequence: TGTGCCAGCAGTTTAGGGGGGGACAGGGGATCCTACGAGCAGTACTTC.

This chain links TRBV2 with TRBJ1-1; the D is unclear. CDR1 SNHLY and CDR2 FYNNEI come from the germline V gene. Trimming took off 4 bases at V and 1 base at J, with 7 bases between the two ends. CDR3 length equals 13 residues. The CDR3 region is CASSVEANTEAFF. The CDR3 bases are TGTGCCAGCAGTGTTGAAGCGAACACTGAAGCTTTCTTT.

This chain links TRBV9 with TRBJ1-1; TRBD1 matches 9 bases. The trim removed 1 base at V and 6 bases at J, leaving 7 bases unmatched. This CDR3 spans 15 amino acids. Per germline, CDR1 SGDLS and CDR2 YYNGEE. CDR3 sequence reads: CASSVLQGATAEAFF. In DNA form, the CDR3 reads TGTGCCAGCAGCGTATTACAGGGGGCAACGGCTGAAGCTTTCTTT.

For the CDR3, the DNA is TGTGCCAGTAGTATAACCCTAAGAGGGAGCAATCAGCCCCAGCATTTT. This codes for CASSITLRGSNQPQHF. V is TRBV19 and J is TRBJ1-5, with D hard to call. Germline CDR1 LNHDA, CDR2 SQIVND (reference sequence). V gave up 2 bases and J gave up 1 base, with 12 bases separating them. The length of the CDR3 is 16 residues. Based on the CDR3 plus reference TRBV19 and TRBJ1-5, the full variable domain is DGGITQSPKYLFRKEGQNVTLSCEQNLNHDAMYWYRQDPGQGLRLIYYSQIVNDFQKGDIAEGYSVSREKKESFPLTVTSAQKNPTAFYLCASSITLRGSNQPQHFGDGTRLSIL.

This clone qualifies as medium-sized. V usage is TRBV7-2 and J usage is TRBJ2-3; 9 bases agree with TRBD2. There are 16 residues in the CDR3. Germline V gives CDR1 SGHTA, CDR2 FQGNSA. V lost 1 base to trimming and J lost 5 bases; unmatched junction nucleotides: 7. For the CDR3, the DNA is TGTGCCAGCAGCTTAGAGAGCGGGGGGAGCCAAGATACGCAGTATTTT. Amino acid sequence: CASSLESGGSQDTQYF.